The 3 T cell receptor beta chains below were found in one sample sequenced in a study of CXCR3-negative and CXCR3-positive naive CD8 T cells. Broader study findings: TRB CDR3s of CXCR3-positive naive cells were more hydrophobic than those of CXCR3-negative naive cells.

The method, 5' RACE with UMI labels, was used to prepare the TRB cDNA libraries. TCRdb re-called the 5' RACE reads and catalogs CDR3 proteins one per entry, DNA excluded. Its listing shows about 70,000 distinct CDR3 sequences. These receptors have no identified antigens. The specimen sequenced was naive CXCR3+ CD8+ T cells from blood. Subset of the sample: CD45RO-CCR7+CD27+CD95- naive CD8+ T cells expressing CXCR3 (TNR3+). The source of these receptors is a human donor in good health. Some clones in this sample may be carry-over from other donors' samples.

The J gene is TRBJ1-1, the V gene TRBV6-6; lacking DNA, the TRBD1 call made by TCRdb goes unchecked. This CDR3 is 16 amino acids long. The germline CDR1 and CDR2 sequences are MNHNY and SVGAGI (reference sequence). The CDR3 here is CASSYPRDRMNTEAFF.

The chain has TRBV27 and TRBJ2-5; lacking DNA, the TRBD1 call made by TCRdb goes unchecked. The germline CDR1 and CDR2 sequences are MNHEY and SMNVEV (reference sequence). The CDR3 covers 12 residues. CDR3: CASSLQGETQYF.

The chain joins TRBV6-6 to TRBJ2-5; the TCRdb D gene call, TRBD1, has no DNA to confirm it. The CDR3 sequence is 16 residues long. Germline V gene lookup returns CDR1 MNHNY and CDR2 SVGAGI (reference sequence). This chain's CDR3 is CASSYYPTGTGETQYF.